What follows is one T cell receptor beta chain and its context. MiXCR, applied by TCRdb to the 5' RACE reads, yields one record per CDR3 protein. The sample comprises about 250,000 distinct CDR3 sequences, roughly 32% of which are singletons, and approximately 4% rests with the top ten. The data were taken from a study of CD8 T cells in ankylosing spondylitis. There are 14 residues in the CDR3. V was pared by 2 bases and J by 13 bases, with 20 bases between. The origin of this receptor is a male donor with ankylosing spondylitis or in good health (not recorded which). Sequenced material: blood, either unsorted or a sorted T cell fraction (not recorded which). V gene TRBV12-3 or TRBV12-4 combines with J gene TRBJ1-2; D remains ambiguous. The CDR3 nucleotides are TGTGCCAGCAGTTTACCCACCGGGAACACCCGTCCCACCTTC. This codes for CASSLPTGNTRPTF.